This entry describes one T cell receptor (beta chain). No antigen is known for it. TCRdb called the reads again in MiXCR, with one record for every CDR3 protein. The data show 200,000 to 250,000 distinct CDR3 sequences, with approximately 22% seen just once and 18% held by the top ten. This record belongs to a study of T cell repertoires in cytomegalovirus infection. Background on the study: It was the public TCR beta signatures that indicated both CMV infection and matching HLA type. Whole-study findings and limits: It was HLA-C-restricted CMV-specific TCR beta clonotypes that dominated the response ex vivo.

The J segment lost 3 bases and the V segment lost 4 bases, leaving 4 bases of the junction unmatched. The CDR3 length is 15 residues. Germline values: CDR1 SQVTM, CDR2 ANQGSEA. Specimen: CD8+ T cells from PBMCs. The source of this sequence is a human donor in good health (CMV status not recorded). Some clones in this sample may be carry-over from other donors' samples. The V and J genes are TRBV29-1 and TRBJ2-3; the match to TRBD2 covers 13 bases. CDR3 region: CSVAPGLAGTDTQYF. CDR3 bases: TGCAGCGTTGCCCCGGGACTAGCGGGGACAGATACGCAGTATTTT.